This record concerns one T cell receptor (beta chain) sequence. No antigen is known for it. The data belong to a study of cytomegalovirus exposure and HLA in healthy donors. At the level of the study: For the approximately 400 genotyped donors, 75% to 90% fell within the Caucasian-associated ancestry cluster.

Study findings and constraints: Listed as cytomegalovirus-associated were 164 TCR beta chains. TCR beta V- and J-gene trimming, according to a later analysis, was linked to a missense DCLRE1C variant.

Both 60 Vbeta primers and 13 Jbeta primers went into the PCR. Authors' methods: Unique TCR beta chains totaled some 80 million in a later count, with around 10 million of them shared. Clones were sequenced by immunoSEQ multiplex PCR, and TCRdb holds only the in-frame ones, with some missing. V and J calls and clone size are as listed in that table; D and trimming were resolved from the DNA. In the table there are about 120,000 clones, approximately 82% of which are singletons. This CDR3 has 15 residues. V dropped 0 bases and J dropped 1; count of bases not matched to a gene: 1. The germline CDR1 and CDR2 sequences are MNHNY and SVGAGI (reference sequence).

V gene TRBV6-6 combines with J gene TRBJ2-7; 9 nucleotides line up with TRBD1. Sequencing was carried out using PBMCs. This TCR was sampled from a female donor in good health and CMV-seronegative. The CDR3 sequence: CASSYSGQGSYEQYF. In nucleotides, the CDR3 is TGTGCCAGCAGTTACTCGGGACAGGGTTCCTACGAGCAGTACTTC.